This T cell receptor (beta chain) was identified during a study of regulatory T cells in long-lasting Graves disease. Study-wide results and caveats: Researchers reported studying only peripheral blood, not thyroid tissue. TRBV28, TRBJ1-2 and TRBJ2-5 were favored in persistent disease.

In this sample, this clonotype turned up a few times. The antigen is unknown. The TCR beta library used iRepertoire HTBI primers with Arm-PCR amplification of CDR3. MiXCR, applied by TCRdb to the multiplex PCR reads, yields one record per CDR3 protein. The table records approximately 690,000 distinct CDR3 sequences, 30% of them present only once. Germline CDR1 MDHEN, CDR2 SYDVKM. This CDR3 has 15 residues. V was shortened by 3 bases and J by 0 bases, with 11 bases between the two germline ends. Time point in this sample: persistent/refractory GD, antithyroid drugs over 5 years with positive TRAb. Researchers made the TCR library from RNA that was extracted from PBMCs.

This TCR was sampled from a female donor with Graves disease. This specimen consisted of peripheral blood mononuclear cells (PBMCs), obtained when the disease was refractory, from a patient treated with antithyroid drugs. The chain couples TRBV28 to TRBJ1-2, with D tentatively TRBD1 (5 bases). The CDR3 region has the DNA TGTGCCAGCAGTTTCCTGGGGCCTTCTAACTATGGCTACACCTTC. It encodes CASSFLGPSNYGYTF.